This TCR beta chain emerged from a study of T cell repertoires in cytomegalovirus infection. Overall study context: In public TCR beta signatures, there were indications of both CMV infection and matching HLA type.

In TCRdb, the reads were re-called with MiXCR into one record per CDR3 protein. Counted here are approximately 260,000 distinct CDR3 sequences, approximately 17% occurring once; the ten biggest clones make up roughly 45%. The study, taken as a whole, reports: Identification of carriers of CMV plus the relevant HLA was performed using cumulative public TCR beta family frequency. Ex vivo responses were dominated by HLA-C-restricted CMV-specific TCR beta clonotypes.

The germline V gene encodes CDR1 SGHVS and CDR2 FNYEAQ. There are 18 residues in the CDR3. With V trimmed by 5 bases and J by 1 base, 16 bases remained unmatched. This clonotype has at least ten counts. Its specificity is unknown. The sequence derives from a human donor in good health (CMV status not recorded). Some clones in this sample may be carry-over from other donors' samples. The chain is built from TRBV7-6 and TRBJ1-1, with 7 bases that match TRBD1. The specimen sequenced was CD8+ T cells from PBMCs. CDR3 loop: CASSPFRDSYVQNTEAFF. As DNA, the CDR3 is TGTGCCAGCAGCCCATTCCGGGACAGTTACGTCCAGAACACTGAAGCTTTCTTT. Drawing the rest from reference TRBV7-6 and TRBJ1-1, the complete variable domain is GAGVSQSPRYKVTKRGQDVALRCDPISGHVSLYWYRQALGQGPEFLTYFNYEAQQDKSGLPNDRFSAERPEGSISTLTIQRTEQRDSAMYRCASSPFRDSYVQNTEAFFGQGTRLTVV.